A selection of T cell receptor beta chains follows, all from one sample in a study of T cells in Graves' hyperthyroidism and ophthalmopathy. TCRdb re-derived calls from the multiplex PCR reads in MiXCR, one entry per CDR3 protein. The sample includes some 600,000 distinct CDR3 sequences, 40% to 55% of them seen just once. Material for sequencing was peripheral blood or thyroid tissue (not recorded which). The receptors here all came from a young woman with Graves' hyperthyroidism. Both conserved end residues are part of each CDR3. D genes are given only for firm matches. Rows may omit the clone size; those that give it use once, few, many or a size class.

few | TRBJ2-7 | TRBV7-9 | . | CASSFYSTRSQEQYF | TGTGCCAGCAGCTTTTACTCTACCCGATCGCAAGAGCAGTACTTC
few | TRBJ1-6 | TRBV2 | . | CASSRGGSPLHF | TGTGCCAGCAGTCGCGGGGGTTCACCCCTCCACTTT
. | TRBJ2-7 | TRBV6-5 | . | CASRGDLTPYEQYF | TGTGCCAGCAGGGGGGACTTGACCCCCTACGAGCAGTACTTC
few | TRBJ2-7 | TRBV29-1 | . | CSVADKDFDYEQYF | TGCAGCGTTGCCGATAAGGACTTCGACTACGAGCAGTACTTC
. | TRBJ2-1 | TRBV9 | TRBD1 | CASSVARAGGIDEQFF | TGTGCCAGCAGCGTAGCACGGGCAGGGGGCATCGACGAGCAGTTCTTC
many | TRBJ1-2 | TRBV29-1 | TRBD1 | CSVGTGQENYGYTF | TGCAGCGTTGGAACAGGACAGGAGAACTATGGCTACACCTTC
many | TRBJ1-2 | TRBV24-1 | . | CATSEGTPNYGYTF | TGTGCCACCAGTGAGGGTACGCCGAACTATGGCTACACCTTC
. | TRBJ2-7 | TRBV7-8 | . | CASSPIKDSYEQYF | TGCGCCAGCAGCCCGATCAAGGACTCCTACGAGCAGTACTTC
. | TRBJ2-5 | TRBV7-7 | TRBD2 | CASSAELAVETQYF | TGTGCCAGCAGCGCGGAACTAGCGGTAGAGACCCAGTACTTC
. | TRBJ2-2 | TRBV7-9 | TRBD1 | CASSKRQGATGELFF | TGTGCCAGTAGCAAACGACAGGGGGCCACCGGGGAGCTGTTTTTT
few | TRBJ1-5 | TRBV20-1 | TRBD1 | CSATGQGGQPQHF | TGCAGTGCTACAGGACAGGGCGGACAGCCCCAGCATTTT
many | TRBJ1-2 | TRBV20-1 | TRBD1 | CSARTGVEGYTF | TGCAGTGCTAGAACAGGGGTTGAAGGCTACACCTTC
few | TRBJ2-5 | TRBV7-9 | . | CASSPDGEEETQYF | TGTGCCAGCAGCCCAGACGGGGAAGAAGAGACCCAGTACTTC
. | TRBJ1-6 | TRBV20-1 | TRBD1 | CSAIKGTANSPLHF | TGCAGTGCCATCAAAGGGACAGCAAATTCACCCCTCCACTTT
many | TRBJ1-2 | TRBV24-1 | . | CATSDPQGNYGYTF | TGTGCCACCAGTGATCCACAGGGAAACTATGGCTACACCTTC
. | TRBJ1-4 | TRBV13 | . | CASSRRWAPNEKLFF | TGTGCCAGCAGCCGAAGGTGGGCGCCTAATGAAAAACTGTTTTTT
many | TRBJ2-2 | TRBV29-1 | . | CSVLRDTGELFF | TGCAGCGTTCTGCGAGACACCGGGGAGCTGTTTTTT
few | TRBJ1-5 | TRBV19 | TRBD1 | CASSDRGGSNQPQHF | TGTGCCAGTAGCGACAGGGGAGGTAGCAATCAGCCCCAGCATTTT
. | TRBJ1-2 | TRBV2 | . | CASTEDRNGYTF | TGTGCCAGCACCGAAGACAGGAATGGCTACACCTTC
. | TRBJ2-7 | TRBV5-1 | TRBD2 | CASSLTGPGTSDDEQYF | TGCGCCAGCAGCTTGACCGGACCCGGGACTAGCGACGACGAGCAGTACTTC
few | TRBJ1-5 | TRBV20-1 | . | CSARLPGGTSNQPQHF | TGCAGTGCTAGACTACCCGGTGGGACTAGCAATCAGCCCCAGCATTTT
. | TRBJ1-1 | TRBV29-1 | . | CSVWSGKETAEAFF | TGCAGCGTTTGGAGTGGGAAGGAGACTGCTGAAGCTTTCTTT
. | TRBJ2-2 | TRBV9 | . | CASSLSSRTNTGELFF | TGTGCCAGCAGTTTATCTAGCCGTACGAACACCGGGGAGCTGTTTTTT
few | TRBJ2-7 | TRBV19 | TRBD1 | CASRAQGPEQYF | TGTGCCAGTAGGGCACAGGGGCCCGAGCAGTACTTC
. | TRBJ2-7 | TRBV7-8 | . | CASSAPSGFPHSYEQYF | TGTGCCAGCAGCGCCCCCTCAGGTTTCCCTCACTCCTACGAGCAGTACTTC
few | TRBJ2-7 | TRBV9 | TRBD2 | CASSHPLGGGTSAYEQYF | TGTGCCAGCAGCCACCCATTGGGGGGCGGGACTAGTGCCTACGAGCAGTACTTC
many | TRBJ1-2 | TRBV5-6 | . | CASSLAREGYTF | TGTGCCAGCAGCTTGGCGCGAGAGGGCTACACCTTC
many | TRBJ1-4 | TRBV7-9 | TRBD1 | CASSLKGGTEEKLFF | TGTGCCAGCAGCTTAAAGGGCGGGACAGAAGAAAAACTGTTTTTT
many | TRBJ2-5 | TRBV7-3 | TRBD1 | CASSYSGGAAETQYF | TGTGCCAGCAGCTACTCAGGGGGCGCGGCGGAGACCCAGTACTTC
many | TRBJ1-4 | TRBV2 | TRBD1 | CASSSPGQGIEKLFF | TGTGCCAGCAGTTCCCCGGGACAGGGGATCGAAAAACTGTTTTTT
many | TRBJ1-4 | TRBV20-1 | . | CSALTVNEKLFF | TGCAGTGCTTTGACAGTTAATGAAAAACTGTTTTTT
. | TRBJ1-1 | TRBV6-2/TRBV6-3 | . | CASTQEAQSEAFF | TGTGCCAGCACCCAGGAGGCGCAGTCTGAAGCTTTCTTT
many | TRBJ2-5 | TRBV7-6 | . | CASSLQGTETQYF | TGTGCCAGCAGCTTACAGGGGACGGAGACCCAGTACTTC
. | TRBJ1-1 | TRBV30 | TRBD1 | CAWSWTGLAFF | TGTGCCTGGAGCTGGACAGGGTTAGCTTTCTTT
. | TRBJ1-1 | TRBV7-9 | . | CASSQGVVDTEAFF | TGTGCCAGCAGCCAAGGGGTTGTCGACACTGAAGCTTTCTTT
. | TRBJ2-7 | TRBV7-9 | . | CASSLGVGGSGQYF | TGTGCCAGCAGCTTAGGGGTCGGGGGATCAGGGCAGTACTTC
. | TRBJ2-7 | TRBV5-1 | . | CASSLGGASGYEQYF | TGCGCCAGCAGCTTGGGGGGGGCGAGCGGGTACGAGCAGTACTTC
many | TRBJ1-6 | TRBV7-2 | . | CASSLGTGPLSLHF | TGTGCCAGCAGCTTGGGGACTGGCCCGTTATCCCTCCACTTT
many | TRBJ2-7 | TRBV29-1 | TRBD2 | CSVIGLAGISYEQYF | TGCAGCGTTATCGGACTAGCGGGAATCTCCTACGAGCAGTACTTC
. | TRBJ1-5 | TRBV6-1 | TRBD1 | CASSEGGGGMAQPQHF | TGTGCCAGCAGTGAAGGGGGAGGGGGCATGGCTCAGCCCCAGCATTTT
. | TRBJ1-6 | TRBV20-1 | TRBD1 | CSAKVRGNSPLHF | TGCAGTGCTAAGGTCAGGGGGAATTCACCCCTCCACTTT
. | TRBJ2-5 | TRBV29-1 | . | CSVEAPSTSQGTQYF | TGCAGCGTTGAAGCACCTAGTACCTCGCAAGGGACCCAGTACTTC
many | TRBJ1-2 | TRBV2 | . | CASSDPARTGRDGYTF | TGTGCCAGCAGTGACCCCGCTCGAACAGGTCGGGATGGCTACACCTTC
. | TRBJ2-6 | TRBV25-1 | . | CASRYKDHSGANVLTF | TGTGCCAGCAGGTATAAGGACCACTCTGGGGCCAACGTCCTGACTTTC
few | TRBJ2-7 | TRBV9 | . | CASSVLIRGGNYEQYF | TGTGCCAGCAGCGTACTTATCAGGGGGGGAAACTACGAGCAGTACTTC
. | TRBJ1-4 | TRBV2 | . | CASRRDGSNEKLFF | TGTGCCAGCAGGAGGGACGGCTCTAATGAAAAACTGTTTTTT
few | TRBJ1-1 | TRBV29-1 | . | CSHLAAGNTEAFF | TGCAGCCACCTCGCCGCGGGAAACACTGAAGCTTTCTTT
. | TRBJ2-3 | TRBV10-3 | . | CAITVEVSTDTQYF | TGTGCCATCACCGTCGAGGTCAGCACAGATACGCAGTATTTT
. | TRBJ1-1 | TRBV7-4 | . | CASSLDTGRVGTEAFF | TGTGCCAGCAGCTTAGACACAGGGAGAGTCGGGACTGAAGCTTTCTTT
few | TRBJ1-6 | TRBV5-1 | . | CASSLQGVALDRALHF | TGCGCCAGCAGCTTGCAAGGTGTAGCGTTGGATAGGGCCCTCCACTTT